What follows is one T cell receptor (beta chain) and its context. Assay used: immunoSEQ multiplex PCR; TCRdb lists only in-frame clones, some missing. The sample lists 25,000 to 35,000 clones; under 95% were seen once. This sample is drawn from a study of neoadjuvant nivolumab and ipilimumab in lung cancer. V lost 2 bases to trimming and J lost 1 base, with 12 bases between them. The CDR3 totals 15 residues. CDR1 is SGHRS, CDR2 YFSETQ, per germline. This specimen consisted of peripheral blood, obtained after neoadjuvant nivolumab, alone or with ipilimumab, at or shortly before surgery. This clonotype was obtained from an adult with non-small cell lung cancer. The V call is TRBV5-1, the J call TRBJ1-1, with a weak D call TRBD1 (5 bases). CDR3 in amino acids: CASSFFGTENTEAFF. The CDR3 coding sequence is TGCGCCAGCAGCTTCTTCGGGACGGAGAACACTGAAGCTTTCTTT.